This entry lists 32 T cell receptor beta chains sequenced from one sample in a study of regulatory T cells in long-lasting Graves disease. Specified time point: newly diagnosed GD, antithyroid drugs for less than 3 months. PBMC-derived RNA was used for the TCR library. iRepertoire HTBI primers and Arm-PCR of CDR3 regions built TCR beta libraries. In TCRdb, the multiplex PCR reads were re-called with MiXCR into one record per CDR3 protein. The data contain some 220,000 distinct CDR3 sequences, roughly 18% of them singletons. This sample also appeared in a second study, on T cells in Graves' hyperthyroidism and ophthalmopathy.

The sample here was peripheral blood mononuclear cells (PBMCs), taken at new diagnosis, from a patient treated with antithyroid drugs. All receptors come from a woman in her twenties or thirties with Graves disease.

This clonotype was seen ten or more times. The rearrangement joins TRBV30 to TRBJ1-4; a weak D match, TRBD1 (6 bases). The germline CDR1 and CDR2 sequences are GTSNPN and SVGIG (reference sequence). The V end was cut by 2 bases, the J end by 8 bases, with 18 bases between. CDR3 length: 15 amino acids. The CDR3 here is CAWSTLTGTREKLFF. The CDR3 bases are TGTGCCTGGAGTACTCTCACCGGGACAAGGGAAAAACTGTTTTTT.

Ten or more counts support this clonotype. The chain carries TRBV4-1 and TRBJ1-1, with D tentatively TRBD1 (5 bases). This CDR3 spans 15 amino acids. Germline V CDR1 and CDR2: MGHRA, YSYEKL. V was shortened by 0 bases and J by 0 bases, with 8 bases between the two germline ends. The CDR3 reads CASSQEGTVNTEAFF. CDR3 nucleotides: TGCGCCAGCAGCCAAGAAGGGACGGTGAACACTGAAGCTTTCTTT.

Points on this clonotype: With a far larger clone one base away, a read error is the likely cause. V usage is TRBV6-2 or TRBV6-3 and J usage is TRBJ1-1; D not resolved. CDR1 MNHEY and CDR2 SVGEGT come from the germline V gene. The CDR3 is 13 amino acids. Trimming removed 5 bases at V and 11 bases at J, with 18 bases between. CDR3 loop: CASSESDGSPAFF. The CDR3 DNA follows: TGTGCCAGCAGTGAGTCCGATGGCTCTCCGGCTTTCTTT.

This clonotype has a handful of counts. The chain uses TRBV19 and TRBJ1-2; 7 positions agree with TRBD1. Germline V gives CDR1 LNHDA, CDR2 SQIVND (reference sequence). After removal of 7 bases from V and 4 bases from J, the junction contained 9 bases not matched to a gene. This CDR3 contains 14 residues. The CDR3 region has the DNA TGTGCCAGTAACAAAGGGGGCCAGTCCTATGGCTACACCTTC. Its translation: CASNKGGQSYGYTF.

Many counts were recorded for this clonotype. The chain has TRBV18 and TRBJ2-4; D gene uncertain. This CDR3 has 16 amino acids. V lost 0 bases, J lost 0 bases, and 9 bases lay in between. The germline gives CDR1 KGHSH, CDR2 LQKENI. CDR3 nucleotide sequence: TGTGCCAGCTCACCACCCAGTGGGGTAGCCAAAAACATTCAGTACTTC. It codes for CASSPPSGVAKNIQYF.

This clonotype has a count of ten or more. CDR3 sequence (DNA): TGTGCCAGCTCACCGGGGGTCGGGACAGGTCAAGCGGCCCAGCATTTT. The encoded protein is CASSPGVGTGQAAQHF. The chain joins TRBV18 to TRBJ1-5; TRBD1 matches at 8 bases. Germline lookup yields CDR1 KGHSH and CDR2 LQKENI. The CDR3 is 16 amino acids. The trim removed 3 bases at V and 11 bases at J, leaving 15 bases unmatched.

V and J are TRBV4-1 and TRBJ2-3, with a possible D match to TRBD2 (7 bases). Per the germline V gene, CDR1 is MGHRA and CDR2 is YSYEKL. CDR3 length equals 16 residues. With 1 base removed from V and 7 bases from J, the gap between germline ends came to 18 bases. The CDR3 spells CASSQVWGGAGNTQYF. CDR3 DNA: TGCGCCAGCAGCCAAGTTTGGGGGGGCGCGGGGAATACGCAGTATTTT.

This clonotype was seen many times. The genes are TRBV7-9 and TRBJ1-6; possible D gene TRBD1, 6 bases. The CDR3 loop spans 15 amino acids. Germline loops: CDR1 SEHNR, CDR2 FQNEAQ (reference sequence). V was shortened by 0 bases and J by 11 bases, with 14 bases between the two germline ends. The CDR3 bases are TGTGCCAGCAGCTTAGCGGCCGCAGGGGATCCACCCCTCCACTTT. Amino acid sequence: CASSLAAAGDPPLHF.

This clonotype was seen ten or more times. The genes are TRBV6-1 and TRBJ2-5, with D perhaps assigned TRBD1 or TRBD2 (5 bases each). The CDR3 sequence is 13 residues long. V dropped 6 bases and J dropped 2 bases, with 10 bases sitting between them. Germline-derived CDR1 and CDR2 are MNHNS and SASEGT. In DNA form, the CDR3 reads TGTGCCAGCAGGAGGGACCTACAAGAGACCCAGTACTTC. It specifies CASRRDLQETQYF.

This clonotype was picked up many times. The chain joins TRBV30 to TRBJ2-7, with 10 bases matching TRBD2. Germline assignment: CDR1 GTSNPN and CDR2 SVGIG (reference sequence). The CDR3 has 15 amino acids. Trimming at V came to 0 bases and at J to 5 bases, leaving 7 bases not matched to a gene. The CDR3 here is CAWSVALAGVDEQYF. Written as DNA, the CDR3 is TGTGCCTGGAGTGTTGCGCTAGCGGGAGTCGACGAGCAGTACTTC.

The chain employs TRBV12-3 or TRBV12-4 and TRBJ1-1; D unclear. Trimming removed 3 bases at V and 1 base at J, with 18 bases between. This CDR3 region has 17 residues. Here the CDR3 reads CASSFTGAGLANTEAFF. CDR3 DNA sequence: TGTGCCAGCAGTTTTACTGGAGCAGGACTGGCGAACACTGAAGCTTTCTTT.

This clonotype showed up many times. V is TRBV27 and J is TRBJ2-1; 11 positions match TRBD2. The junction had 8 bases not matched to a gene; V was cut back by 5 bases and J by 2 bases. Germline CDR1 is MNHEY and CDR2 is SMNVEV (reference sequence). The CDR3 runs to 17 residues. The CDR3 here is CASSLFFSGRAYNEQFF. DNA of the CDR3: TGTGCCAGCAGTCTGTTTTTTAGCGGGAGGGCCTACAATGAGCAGTTCTTC.

This clonotype was counted at least ten times. The rearrangement links TRBV11-1 to TRBJ2-2; D is possibly TRBD1 (6 bases). The CDR3 is made up of 13 amino acids. The V gene lost 3 bases and the J gene lost 6 bases, with 8 bases spanning the gap. Germline CDR1 SGHAT, CDR2 FQDESV (reference sequence). This CDR3 reads CASSFKGAGELFF. CDR3 nucleotides: TGTGCCAGCAGCTTTAAGGGGGCCGGGGAGCTGTTTTTT. Full variable domain (remainder filled in from reference TRBV11-1 and TRBJ2-2): EAEVAQSPRYKITEKSQAVAFWCDPISGHATLYWYRQILGQGPELLVQFQDESVVDDSQLPKDRFSAERLKGVDSTLKIQPAELGDSAMYLCASSFKGAGELFFGEGSRLTVL.

This clonotype has a handful of counts. This may come from a read error, since a much larger clone is one base off. The chain joins TRBV2 to TRBJ1-4; 8 positions match TRBD1. Germline assignment: CDR1 SNHLY and CDR2 FYNNEI. CDR3 length: 14 amino acids. CDR3 sequence (DNA): TGTGCCAGCAGGATCAGGGGGCCTAATGGAAAACTGTTTTTT. Translating gives CASRIRGPNGKLFF. The full variable domain, rest sourced from reference TRBV2 and TRBJ1-4, is EPEVTQTPSHQVTQMGQEVILRCVPISNHLYFYWYRQILGQKVEFLVSFYNNEISEKSEIFDDQFSVERPDGSNFTLKIRSTKLEDSAMYFCASRIRGPNGKLFFGSGTQLSVL.

This clonotype was seen many times. This chain connects TRBV5-1 to TRBJ2-7, with a possible D match to TRBD2 (7 bases). The V and J ends lost 6 bases and 4 bases respectively, with 17 bases between them. Germline-derived CDR1 and CDR2 are SGHRS and YFSETQ. The CDR3 extends over 14 amino acids. As DNA, the CDR3 is TGCGCCAGCACCCTGGGAGGGGGTACGTACGAGCAGTACTTC. Amino acids: CASTLGGGTYEQYF.

Note on this clonotype: A much larger clone lies a single base off, so this may be a read error. V gene TRBV7-2 combines with J gene TRBJ2-1; either TRBD1 or TRBD2 may fit D (5 bases each). Germline V gene lookup returns CDR1 SGHTA and CDR2 FQGNSA. This CDR3 is built from 14 residues. CDR3 residues: CASSLLSQGETQNF. The CDR3 DNA follows: TGTGCCAGCAGCTTGCTCAGCCAGGGAGAGACCCAGAACTTC. The full variable domain, its missing parts supplied by reference TRBV7-2 and TRBJ2-1, is GAGVSQSPSNKVTEKGKDVELRCDPISGHTALYWYRQSLGQGLEFLIYFQGNSAPDKSGLPSDRFSAERTGGSVSTLTIQRTQQEDSAVYLCASSLLSQGETQNFGPGTRLTVL.

This clonotype turned up a few times. This chain joins TRBV6-1 and TRBJ2-6, with D maybe TRBD1 (6 bases). CDR1 and CDR2 (germline): MNHNS, SASEGT. The CDR3 sequence is 15 residues long. Trimming took off 6 bases at V and 1 base at J, with 10 bases between the two ends. CDR3 loop: CASRITGSGANVLTF. The CDR3 DNA reads TGTGCCAGCAGAATTACAGGGTCTGGGGCCAACGTCCTGACTTTC.

This clonotype was found many times. The chain employs TRBV2 and TRBJ1-4; D possibly corresponds to TRBD1 (6 bases). The CDR3 length is 14 residues. CDR1 is SNHLY and CDR2 is FYNNEI in the germline V gene. V was cut by 5 bases and J by 1 base, with 8 bases left in between. DNA of the CDR3: TGTGCCAGCAGTTCAGGGGTAACTAATGAAAAACTGTTTTTT. This gives the protein CASSSGVTNEKLFF. The full variable domain, rest sourced from reference TRBV2 and TRBJ1-4, is EPEVTQTPSHQVTQMGQEVILRCVPISNHLYFYWYRQILGQKVEFLVSFYNNEISEKSEIFDDQFSVERPDGSNFTLKIRSTKLEDSAMYFCASSSGVTNEKLFFGSGTQLSVL.

This clonotype showed up many times. The chain recombines TRBV2 with TRBJ1-2; no firm D call. V lost 11 bases to trimming and J lost 3 bases, with 16 bases between them. The CDR3 runs to 13 residues. Germline-derived CDR1 and CDR2 are SNHLY and FYNNEI. CDR3 sequence reads: CAGQRPVDYGYTF. CDR3 in DNA: TGTGCCGGTCAGCGCCCCGTCGACTATGGCTACACCTTC.

This clonotype was recorded at least ten times. The chain uses TRBV19 and TRBJ1-1; a weak D match, TRBD1 (6 bases). There are 14 residues in the CDR3. Per the germline V gene, CDR1 is LNHDA and CDR2 is SQIVND (reference sequence). V was clipped by 5 bases and J by 1 base, with 11 bases between them. The CDR3 region is CASSLGGANTEAFF. DNA for the CDR3: TGTGCCAGTAGTCTAGGGGGGGCGAACACTGAAGCTTTCTTT.

This clonotype was recorded at least ten times. The J gene is TRBJ2-7, the V gene TRBV2; 12 bases match TRBD2. The CDR3 runs to 17 residues. CDR1 SNHLY and CDR2 FYNNEI come from the germline V gene. The V segment lost 7 bases and the J segment 2 bases; nucleotides outside the gene matches: 12. This chain's CDR3 is CASKRGLAGGHPYEQYF. In DNA, the CDR3 is TGTGCCAGCAAGCGGGGCCTAGCGGGAGGGCACCCCTACGAGCAGTACTTC.

A word on this clonotype: A much larger clone lies one base from this, so it may be a read error. This rearrangement joins TRBV11-1 to TRBJ2-3; TRBD1 matches 8 bases. The CDR3 is made up of 13 amino acids. The V gene's germline CDR1 is SGHAT and CDR2 FQDESV (reference sequence). For the CDR3, the DNA is TGTACCAGCAGCCGACAGGGGCCAGATACGCAGTATTTT. This sequence encodes CTSSRQGPDTQYF.

The J gene is TRBJ1-3, the V gene TRBV6-1; TRBD1 matches at 8 bases. The CDR3 contains 15 residues. V shed 4 bases and J 1 base; nucleotides not matched to a gene: 3. CDR1 is MNHNS, CDR2 SASEGT, per germline. The CDR3, as DNA: TGTGCCAGCAGTGGGCAGGGGGCGTCTGGAAACACCATATATTTT. This codes for CASSGQGASGNTIYF.

This clonotype was seen only a few times. The chain uses TRBV7-3 and TRBJ2-5; a possible D gene is TRBD2 (6 bases). V lost 5 bases to trimming and J lost 4 bases, with 17 bases between them. This CDR3 is built from 15 residues. In germline, CDR1 is SGHTA, CDR2 FQGTGA. The CDR3, as DNA: TGTGCCAGCAGCCAGATGGGCGGGGAAGGAGAGACCCAGTACTTC. Residues: CASSQMGGEGETQYF. Combining the CDR3 with reference TRBV7-3 and TRBJ2-5 gives the whole variable domain GAGVSQTPSNKVTEKGKYVELRCDPISGHTALYWYRQSLGQGPEFLIYFQGTGAADDSGLPNDRFFAVRPEGSVSTLKIQRTERGDSAVYLCASSQMGGEGETQYFGPGTRLLVL.

This clonotype was detected a few times. The rearrangement links TRBV4-1 to TRBJ1-5; no clear D gene. There are 16 residues in the CDR3. V was clipped by 1 base and J by 5 bases, with 15 bases between them. Germline V gene lookup returns CDR1 MGHRA and CDR2 YSYEKL. CDR3: CASSQGPGGLDQPQHF. The CDR3 DNA reads as TGCGCCAGCAGCCAAGGCCCGGGAGGTCTGGATCAGCCCCAGCATTTT.

This clonotype was found many times. The gene calls are TRBV29-1 and TRBJ2-1, with unresolved D. CDR1 is SQVTM, CDR2 ANQGSEA, per germline. With 4 bases removed from V and 4 bases from J, the gap between germline ends came to 5 bases. The CDR3 has 11 residues. The CDR3 nucleotides are TGCAGCGTTGCGGCATACAATGAGCAGTTCTTC. It is translated as CSVAAYNEQFF.

Here the CDR3 DNA reads TGTGCCAGCAGCTTAGATCCGGCTGCTTCCTACAATGAGCAGTTCTTC. This sequence encodes CASSLDPAASYNEQFF. The chain combines TRBV11-2 with TRBJ2-1; D is ambiguous. Trimming removed 0 bases from V and 1 base from J, with 10 bases in between. Germline CDR1 reads SGHAT; CDR2 reads FQNNGV. This CDR3 has 16 residues.

There are many counts of this clonotype. The chain joins TRBV5-5 to TRBJ2-5; 10 bases agree with TRBD1. Germline CDR1 is SGHKS and CDR2 is YYEKEE (reference sequence). The J segment lost 3 bases and the V segment lost 4 bases, leaving 6 bases of the junction unmatched. The CDR3 contains 15 residues. As DNA, the CDR3 is TGTGCCAGCAGCAGGGACGGGACAGGGGAAGAGACCCAGTACTTC. This sequence encodes CASSRDGTGEETQYF.

In regard to this clonotype: A much bigger clone sits one base away, suggesting this may be a read error. V gene TRBV5-1 combines with J gene TRBJ1-6; tentative D call: TRBD1 (6 bases). CDR1 is SGHRS and CDR2 is YFSETQ in the germline V gene. The CDR3 covers 16 residues. The CDR3 coding sequence is TGCGCCAGCAGCTCGACCCCCACAGGGAATAATTCATCCCTCCACTTT. Translated: CASSSTPTGNNSSLHF.

This clonotype was seen more than once but under ten times. This rearrangement joins TRBV6-1 to TRBJ2-3, with D perhaps matching TRBD2 (6 bases). Germline V gene lookup returns CDR1 MNHNS and CDR2 SASEGT. The CDR3 is 17 residues long. V was shortened by 2 bases and J by 7 bases, with 22 bases between the two germline ends. This chain's CDR3 is CASSESMGEARENTQYF. The CDR3 DNA follows: TGTGCCAGCAGTGAATCGATGGGGGAGGCGAGGGAAAATACGCAGTATTTT.

There are many counts of this clonotype. This chain joins TRBV2 and TRBJ2-4, with D unclear. The ends were cut back, 5 bases at V and 0 bases at J, with 17 bases in the middle. CDR1 and CDR2 (germline): SNHLY, FYNNEI. The CDR3 consists of 17 residues. The CDR3, as DNA: TGTGCCAGCAGTCGCTCTCACACATTACTAGCCAAAAACATTCAGTACTTC. Its translation is CASSRSHTLLAKNIQYF.

This clonotype was seen a single time. This sequence joins TRBV5-6 and TRBJ1-1, with 8 bases identical to TRBD1. This CDR3 has 15 residues. Trimming removed 5 bases from V and 0 bases from J; junction bases left unmatched: 6. Per the germline V gene, CDR1 is SGHDT and CDR2 is YYEEEE. This CDR3 is CASRYTGGVNTEAFF. CDR3 bases: TGTGCCAGCAGGTATACAGGGGGAGTGAACACTGAAGCTTTCTTT. The full variable domain, its missing parts supplied by reference TRBV5-6 and TRBJ1-1, is DAGVTQSPTHLIKTRGQQVTLRCSPKSGHDTVSWYQQALGQGPQFIFQYYEEEERQRGNFPDRFSGHQFPNYSSELNVNALLLGDSALYLCASRYTGGVNTEAFFGQGTRLTVV.